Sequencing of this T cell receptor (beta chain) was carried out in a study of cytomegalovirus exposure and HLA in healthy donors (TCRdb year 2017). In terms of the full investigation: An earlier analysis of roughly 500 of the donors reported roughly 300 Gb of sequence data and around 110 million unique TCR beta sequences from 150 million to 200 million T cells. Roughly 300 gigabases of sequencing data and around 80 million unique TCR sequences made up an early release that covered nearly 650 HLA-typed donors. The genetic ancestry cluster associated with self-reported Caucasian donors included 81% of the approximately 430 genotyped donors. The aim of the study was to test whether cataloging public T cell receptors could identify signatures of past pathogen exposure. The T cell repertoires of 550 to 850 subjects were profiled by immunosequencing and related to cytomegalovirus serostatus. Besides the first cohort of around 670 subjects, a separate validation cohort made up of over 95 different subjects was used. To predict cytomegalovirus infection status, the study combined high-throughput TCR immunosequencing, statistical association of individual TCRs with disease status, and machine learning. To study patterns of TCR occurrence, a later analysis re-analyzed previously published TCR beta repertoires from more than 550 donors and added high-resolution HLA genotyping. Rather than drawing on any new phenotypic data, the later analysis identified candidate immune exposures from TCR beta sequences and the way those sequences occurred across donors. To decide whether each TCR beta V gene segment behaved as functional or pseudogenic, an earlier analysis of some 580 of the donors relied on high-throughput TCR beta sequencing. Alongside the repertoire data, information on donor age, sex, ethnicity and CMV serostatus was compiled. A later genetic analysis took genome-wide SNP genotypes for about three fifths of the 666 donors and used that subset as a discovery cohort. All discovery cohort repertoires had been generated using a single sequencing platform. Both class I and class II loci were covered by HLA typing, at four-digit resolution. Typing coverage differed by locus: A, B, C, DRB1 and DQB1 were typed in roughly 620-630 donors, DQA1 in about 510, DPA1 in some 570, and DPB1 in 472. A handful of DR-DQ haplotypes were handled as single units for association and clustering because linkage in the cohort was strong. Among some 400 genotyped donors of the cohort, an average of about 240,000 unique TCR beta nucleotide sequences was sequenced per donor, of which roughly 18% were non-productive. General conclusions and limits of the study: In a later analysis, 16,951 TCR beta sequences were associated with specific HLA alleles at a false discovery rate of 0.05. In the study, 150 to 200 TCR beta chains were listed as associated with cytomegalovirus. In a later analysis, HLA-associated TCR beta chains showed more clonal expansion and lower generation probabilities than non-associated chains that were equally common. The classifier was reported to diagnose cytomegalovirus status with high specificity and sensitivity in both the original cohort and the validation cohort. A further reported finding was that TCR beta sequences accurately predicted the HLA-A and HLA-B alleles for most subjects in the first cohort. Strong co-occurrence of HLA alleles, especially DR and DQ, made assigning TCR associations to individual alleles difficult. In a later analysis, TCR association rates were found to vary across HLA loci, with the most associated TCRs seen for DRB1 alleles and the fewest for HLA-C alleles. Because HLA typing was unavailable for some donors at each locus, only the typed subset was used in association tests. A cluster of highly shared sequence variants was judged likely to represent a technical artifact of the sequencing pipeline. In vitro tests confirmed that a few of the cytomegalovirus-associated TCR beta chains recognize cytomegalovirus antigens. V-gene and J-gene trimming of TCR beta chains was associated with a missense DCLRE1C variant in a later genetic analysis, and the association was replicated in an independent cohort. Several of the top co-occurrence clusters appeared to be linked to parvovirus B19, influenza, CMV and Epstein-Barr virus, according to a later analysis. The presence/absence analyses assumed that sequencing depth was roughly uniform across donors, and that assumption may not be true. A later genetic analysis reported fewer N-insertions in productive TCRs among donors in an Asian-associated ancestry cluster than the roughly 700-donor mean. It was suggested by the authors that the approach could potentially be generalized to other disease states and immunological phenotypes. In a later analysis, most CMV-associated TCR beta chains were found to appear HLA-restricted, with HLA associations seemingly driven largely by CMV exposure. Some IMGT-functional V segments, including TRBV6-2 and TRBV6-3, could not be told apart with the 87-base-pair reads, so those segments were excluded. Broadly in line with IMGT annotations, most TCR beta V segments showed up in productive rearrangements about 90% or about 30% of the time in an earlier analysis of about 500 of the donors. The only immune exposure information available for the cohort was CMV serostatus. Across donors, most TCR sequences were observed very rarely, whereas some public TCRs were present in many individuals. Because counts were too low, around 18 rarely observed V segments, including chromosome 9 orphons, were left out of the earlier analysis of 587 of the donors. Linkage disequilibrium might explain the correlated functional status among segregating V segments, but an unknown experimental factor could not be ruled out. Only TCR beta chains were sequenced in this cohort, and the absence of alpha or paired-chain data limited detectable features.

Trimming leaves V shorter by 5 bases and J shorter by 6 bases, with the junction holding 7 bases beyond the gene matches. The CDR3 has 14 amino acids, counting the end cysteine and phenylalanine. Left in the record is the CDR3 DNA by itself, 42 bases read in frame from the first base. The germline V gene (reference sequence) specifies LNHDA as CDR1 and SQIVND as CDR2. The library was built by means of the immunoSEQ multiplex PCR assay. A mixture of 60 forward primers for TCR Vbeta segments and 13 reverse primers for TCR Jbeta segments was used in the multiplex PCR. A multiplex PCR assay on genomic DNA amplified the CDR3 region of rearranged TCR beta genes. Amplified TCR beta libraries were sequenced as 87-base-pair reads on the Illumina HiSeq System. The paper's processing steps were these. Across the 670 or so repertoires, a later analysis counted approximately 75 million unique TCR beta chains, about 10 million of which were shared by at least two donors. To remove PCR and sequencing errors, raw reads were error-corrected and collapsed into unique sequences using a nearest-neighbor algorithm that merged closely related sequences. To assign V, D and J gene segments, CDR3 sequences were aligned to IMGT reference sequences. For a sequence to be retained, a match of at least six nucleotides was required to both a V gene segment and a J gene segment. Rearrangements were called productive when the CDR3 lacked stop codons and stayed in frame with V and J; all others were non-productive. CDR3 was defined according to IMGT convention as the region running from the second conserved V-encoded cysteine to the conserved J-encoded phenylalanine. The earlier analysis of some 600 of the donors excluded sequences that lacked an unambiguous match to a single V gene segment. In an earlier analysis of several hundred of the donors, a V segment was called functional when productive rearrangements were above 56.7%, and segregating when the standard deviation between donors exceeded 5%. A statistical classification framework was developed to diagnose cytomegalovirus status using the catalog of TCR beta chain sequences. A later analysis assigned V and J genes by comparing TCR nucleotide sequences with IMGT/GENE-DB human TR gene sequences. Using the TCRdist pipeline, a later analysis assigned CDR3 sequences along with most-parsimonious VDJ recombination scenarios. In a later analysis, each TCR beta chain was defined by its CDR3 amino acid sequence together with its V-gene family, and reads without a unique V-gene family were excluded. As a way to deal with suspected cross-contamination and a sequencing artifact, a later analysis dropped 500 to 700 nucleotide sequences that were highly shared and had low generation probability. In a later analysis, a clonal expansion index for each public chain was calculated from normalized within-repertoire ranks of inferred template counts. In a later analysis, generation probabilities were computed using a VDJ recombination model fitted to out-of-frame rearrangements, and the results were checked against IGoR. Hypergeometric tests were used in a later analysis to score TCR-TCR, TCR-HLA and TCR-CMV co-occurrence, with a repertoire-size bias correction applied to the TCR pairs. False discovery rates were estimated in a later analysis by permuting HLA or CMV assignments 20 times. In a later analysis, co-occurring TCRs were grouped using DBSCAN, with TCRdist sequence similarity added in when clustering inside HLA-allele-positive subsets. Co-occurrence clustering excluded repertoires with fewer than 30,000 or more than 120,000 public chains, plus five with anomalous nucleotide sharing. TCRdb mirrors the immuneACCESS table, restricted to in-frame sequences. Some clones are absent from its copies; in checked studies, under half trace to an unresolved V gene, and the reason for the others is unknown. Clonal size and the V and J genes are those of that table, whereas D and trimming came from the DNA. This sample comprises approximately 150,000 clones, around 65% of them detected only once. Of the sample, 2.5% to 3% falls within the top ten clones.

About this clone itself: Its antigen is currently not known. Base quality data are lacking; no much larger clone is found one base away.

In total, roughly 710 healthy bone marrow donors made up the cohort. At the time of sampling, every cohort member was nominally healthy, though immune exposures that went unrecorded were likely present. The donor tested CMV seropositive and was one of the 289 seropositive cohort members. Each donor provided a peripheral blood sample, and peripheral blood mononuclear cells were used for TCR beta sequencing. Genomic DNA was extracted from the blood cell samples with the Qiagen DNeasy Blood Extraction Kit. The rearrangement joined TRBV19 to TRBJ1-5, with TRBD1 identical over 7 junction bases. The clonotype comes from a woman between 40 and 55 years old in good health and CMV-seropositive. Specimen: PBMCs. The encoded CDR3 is CASSDGQAGQPQHF. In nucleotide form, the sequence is TGTGCCAGTAGTGACGGACAGGCTGGTCAGCCCCAGCATTTT.